The 16 T cell receptor beta chains given below trace back to one sample, sequenced in a study of blood T cell repertoires in COVID-19. The data were produced by immunoSEQ multiplex PCR, yet TCRdb's version contains in-frame clones alone and is incomplete. The sample yields 50,000 to 65,000 clones, roughly four fifths seen once. Sequenced sample: peripheral blood. The receptors come from a woman aged 60-75 years with acute or convalescent COVID-19.

The chain uses TRBV10-3 and TRBJ2-5, with a weak D call TRBD1 (6 bases). V was cut by 6 bases and J by 0 bases, with 11 bases left in between. The V gene's germline CDR1 is ENHRY and CDR2 SYGVKD. The CDR3 has 14 amino acids. CDR3 sequence reads: CAISPGANQETQYF. The CDR3 DNA reads TGTGCCATCAGCCCAGGGGCTAACCAAGAGACCCAGTACTTC.

V is TRBV24-1 and J is TRBJ2-1; weak D call: TRBD2 (5 bases). The CDR3 sequence is 17 residues long. V was clipped by 3 bases and J by 3 bases, with 17 bases between them. Looked up from germline, CDR1 is KGHDR and CDR2 is SFDVKD. The CDR3 coding sequence is TGTGCCACCAGTGATCCCAGTACTACGGGATACTACAATGAGCAGTTCTTC. Translation gives CATSDPSTTGYYNEQFF.

There are a few counts of this clone. This sequence joins TRBV9 and TRBJ2-7; D might be TRBD2 (6 bases). Per the germline V gene, CDR1 is SGDLS and CDR2 is YYNGEE. With 0 bases removed from V and 6 bases from J, the gap between germline ends came to 16 bases. The CDR3 length is 15 residues. CDR3 DNA: TGTGCCAGCAGCGTAGGGTCGACTAGTATCGGCGAGCAGTACTTC. Its protein product is CASSVGSTSIGEQYF.

This clone was seen just once. The chain joins TRBV13 to TRBJ1-5, with TRBD1 matching over 10 bases. The CDR3 runs 16 residues. Trimming cost V 4 bases and J 5 bases; bases outside gene matches: 8. Germline loops: CDR1 PRHDT, CDR2 FYEKMQ (reference sequence). The CDR3 DNA reads as TGTGCCAGCAGCTACCGGACAGGGGGGGACGATCAGCCCCAGCATTTT. It specifies CASSYRTGGDDQPQHF.

The J gene is TRBJ2-2, the V gene TRBV29-1, with D tentatively TRBD1 (6 bases). Trimming pared 4 bases from V and 3 bases from J, leaving 15 bases between. This CDR3 has 15 amino acids. Per germline, CDR1 SQVTM and CDR2 ANQGSEA. CDR3 nucleotide sequence: TGCAGCGTTGCTTACAGGGAGAAGTACACCGGGGAGCTGTTTTTT. It encodes CSVAYREKYTGELFF.

The gene calls are TRBV3-1 (or the pseudogene TRBV3-2) and TRBJ2-7; 8 bases map to TRBD1. Looked up from germline, CDR1 is LGHDT and CDR2 is YNNKEL (reference sequence). The trim removed 4 bases at V and 7 bases at J, leaving 6 bases unmatched. The CDR3 is made up of 13 amino acids. The CDR3, as DNA: TGTGCCAGCAGCCGCGGGACAGGTGGGGAGCAGTACTTC. This gives the protein CASSRGTGGEQYF.

V usage is TRBV5-1 and J usage is TRBJ1-6; TRBD1 matches 8 bases. V lost 3 bases to trimming and J lost 0 bases; unmatched junction nucleotides: 5. CDR3 size: 17 residues. The germline V gene encodes CDR1 SGHRS and CDR2 YFSETQ. This CDR3 reads CASSSQGGSSYNSPLHF. CDR3 nucleotides: TGCGCCAGCAGCTCACAGGGGGGCAGCTCCTATAATTCACCCCTCCACTTT.

V is TRBV11-2 and J is TRBJ2-7; D possibly corresponds to TRBD2 (5 bases). The V and J ends lost 7 bases and 0 bases respectively, with 10 bases between them. The germline gives CDR1 SGHAT, CDR2 FQNNGV. The CDR3 loop spans 13 amino acids. As DNA, the CDR3 is TGTGCCAGCACCAAAGGGAGCTCCTACGAGCAGTACTTC. This codes for CASTKGSSYEQYF.

CDR3 DNA sequence: TGTGCCAGCAGCCCCAGACAGGGGGGGGGCATGAACACTGAAGCTTTCTTT. Translating it yields CASSPRQGGGMNTEAFF. J is TRBJ1-1 and V is TRBV7-2, with 9 bases fitting TRBD1. Germline V gene lookup returns CDR1 SGHTA and CDR2 FQGNSA. V was pared by 5 bases and J by 0 bases, with 10 bases of the junction left unmatched. The CDR3 loop spans 17 amino acids.

The chain couples TRBV28 to TRBJ2-2; TRBD1 might be the D (5 bases). The CDR3 extends over 14 amino acids. V was pared by 2 bases and J by 6 bases, with 10 bases between. Germline V CDR1 and CDR2: MDHEN, SYDVKM. CDR3 bases: TGTGCCAGCAGTTTAGTCTTAGGGGCCGGGGAGCTGTTTTTT. This sequence encodes CASSLVLGAGELFF.

The CDR3 spells CASSKALRDRPYSGNTIYF. CDR3 bases: TGTGCCAGCAGCAAAGCGCTTAGGGACAGGCCATACTCTGGAAACACCATATATTTT. The V and J genes are TRBV21-1 and TRBJ1-3; the table names TRBD1, a call not compared with the DNA. TRBV21-1 is described as a pseudogene. CDR3 size: 19 residues.

The chain combines TRBV5-1 with TRBJ1-4, with TRBD1 as a possible D gene (5 bases). Germline V gives CDR1 SGHRS, CDR2 YFSETQ. V was shortened by 7 bases and J by 0 bases, with 10 bases between the two germline ends. The length of the CDR3 is 14 residues. The DNA of the CDR3 is TGCGCCAGCCGTGGGGGGGCAACTAATGAAAAACTGTTTTTT. It codes for CASRGGATNEKLFF.

The chain employs TRBV5-1 and TRBJ2-4; 9 nucleotides align to TRBD2. Germline-derived CDR1 and CDR2 are SGHRS and YFSETQ. The CDR3 runs 18 residues. Trimming took 4 bases from V and 1 from J; bases not matched to a gene: 12. This CDR3 is CASSPLAGVGGAKNIQYF. The DNA for the CDR3 is TGCGCCAGCAGCCCTTTAGCGGGAGTCGGGGGCGCCAAAAACATTCAGTACTTC.

This sequence joins TRBV3-1 (or the pseudogene TRBV3-2) and TRBJ2-3; 10 nucleotides line up with TRBD1. Per the germline V gene, CDR1 is LGHDT and CDR2 is YNNKEL (reference sequence). This CDR3 contains 17 residues. The junction had 9 bases not matched to a gene; V was cut back by 3 bases and J by 3 bases. The CDR3 protein is CASSQVRLGQGTDTQYF. The CDR3 coding sequence is TGTGCCAGCAGCCAGGTGCGGTTGGGACAGGGGACAGATACGCAGTATTTT.

The rearrangement uses TRBV5-1 and TRBJ2-7, with 8 bases matching TRBD1. The CDR3 length is 14 residues. Germline V gene sequence: CDR1 SGHRS, CDR2 YFSETQ. V dropped 5 bases and J dropped 2; count of bases not matched to a gene: 6. CDR3 in DNA: TGCGCCAGCAGAGCCGGGACAGGTCCCTACGAGCAGTACTTC. Translation: CASRAGTGPYEQYF.

This clone was observed a handful of times. The chain combines TRBV7-2 with TRBJ1-4; 7 positions match TRBD1. The V segment lost 6 bases and the J segment 0 bases; nucleotides outside the gene matches: 4. The CDR3 covers 15 residues. The V gene's germline CDR1 is SGHTA and CDR2 FQGNSA. CDR3 DNA sequence: TGTGCCAGCAGTTTCCAGGGGGCAACTAATGAAAAACTGTTTTTT. It codes for CASSFQGATNEKLFF.